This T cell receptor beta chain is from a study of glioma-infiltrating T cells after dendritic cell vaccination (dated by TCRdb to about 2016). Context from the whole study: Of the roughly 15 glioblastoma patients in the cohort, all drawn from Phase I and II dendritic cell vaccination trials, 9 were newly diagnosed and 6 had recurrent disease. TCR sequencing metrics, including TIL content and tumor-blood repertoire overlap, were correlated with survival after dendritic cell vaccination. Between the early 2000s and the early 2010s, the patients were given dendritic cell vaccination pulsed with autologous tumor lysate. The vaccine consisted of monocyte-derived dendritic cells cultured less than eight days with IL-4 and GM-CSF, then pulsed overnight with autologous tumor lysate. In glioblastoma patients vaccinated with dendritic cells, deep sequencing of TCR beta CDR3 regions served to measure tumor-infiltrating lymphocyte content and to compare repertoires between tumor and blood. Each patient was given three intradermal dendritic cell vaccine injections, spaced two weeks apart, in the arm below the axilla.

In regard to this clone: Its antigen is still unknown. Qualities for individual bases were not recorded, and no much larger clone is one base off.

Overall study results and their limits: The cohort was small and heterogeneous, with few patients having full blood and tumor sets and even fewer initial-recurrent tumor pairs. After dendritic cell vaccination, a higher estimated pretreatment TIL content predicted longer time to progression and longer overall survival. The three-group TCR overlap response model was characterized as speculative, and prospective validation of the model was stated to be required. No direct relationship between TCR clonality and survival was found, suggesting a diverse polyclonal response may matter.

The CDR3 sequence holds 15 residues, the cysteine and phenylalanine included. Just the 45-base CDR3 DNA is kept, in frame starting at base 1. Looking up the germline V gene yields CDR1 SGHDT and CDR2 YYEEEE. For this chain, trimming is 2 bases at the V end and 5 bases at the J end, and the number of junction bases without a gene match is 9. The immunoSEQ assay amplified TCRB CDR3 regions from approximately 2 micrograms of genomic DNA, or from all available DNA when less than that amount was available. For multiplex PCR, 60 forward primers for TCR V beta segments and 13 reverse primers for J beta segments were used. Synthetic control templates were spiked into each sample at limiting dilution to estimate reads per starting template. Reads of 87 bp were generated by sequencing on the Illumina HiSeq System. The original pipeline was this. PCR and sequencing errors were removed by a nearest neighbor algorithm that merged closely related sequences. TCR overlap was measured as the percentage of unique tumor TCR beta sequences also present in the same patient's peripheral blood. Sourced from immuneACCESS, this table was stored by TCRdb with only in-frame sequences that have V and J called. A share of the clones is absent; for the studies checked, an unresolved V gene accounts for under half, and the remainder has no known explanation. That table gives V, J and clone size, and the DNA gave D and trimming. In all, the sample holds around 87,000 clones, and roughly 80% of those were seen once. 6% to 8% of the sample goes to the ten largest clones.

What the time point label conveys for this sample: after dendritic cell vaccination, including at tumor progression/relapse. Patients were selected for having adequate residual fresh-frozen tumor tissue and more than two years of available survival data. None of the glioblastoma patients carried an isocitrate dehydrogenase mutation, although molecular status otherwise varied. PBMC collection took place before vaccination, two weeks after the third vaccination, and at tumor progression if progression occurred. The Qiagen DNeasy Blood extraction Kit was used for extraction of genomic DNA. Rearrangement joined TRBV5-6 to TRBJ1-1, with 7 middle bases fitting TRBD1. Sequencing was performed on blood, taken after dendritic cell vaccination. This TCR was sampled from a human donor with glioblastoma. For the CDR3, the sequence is CASSFSDRVRTEAFF. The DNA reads TGTGCCAGCAGCTTCTCTGACAGGGTAAGGACTGAAGCTTTCTTT.